The rows below give T cell receptor beta chains drawn from one sample of a study of blood T cell repertoires in COVID-19. Sequenced by immunoSEQ multiplex PCR; TCRdb stores in-frame clones only, minus some. The data show fewer than 350,000 clones, with approximately 81% seen just once and over 1.5% held by the top ten. The specimen sequenced was PBMCs or T cells enriched from blood (not recorded which). Every receptor here comes from a woman in her thirties who had been exposed to COVID-19. Each CDR3 is given with its conserved first and last residue. D genes are given only for firm matches. Clone size is shown for a subset of rows, as once, few, many or a class of expanded clone.

d_gene,j_gene,abundance,v_gene,len,CDR3aa,CDR3nt
TRBD1,TRBJ1-2,once,TRBV9,15,CASSVGTGPNYGYTF,TGTGCCAGCAGCGTAGGGACAGGCCCTAACTATGGCTACACCTTC
-,TRBJ2-7,-,TRBV2,15,CASSEGLPITYEQYF,TGTGCCAGCAGTGAAGGACTGCCGATAACCTACGAGCAGTACTTC
-,TRBJ1-5,-,TRBV6-5,15,CASSRRGGNNQPQHF,TGTGCCAGCAGCAGAAGGGGCGGGAACAATCAGCCCCAGCATTTT
-,TRBJ2-1,-,TRBV5-1,14,CASSFSGAYNEQFF,TGCGCCAGCAGCTTCTCAGGGGCCTACAATGAGCAGTTCTTC
-,TRBJ1-1,-,TRBV2,14,CASSVENMNTEAFF,TGTGCCAGCAGTGTAGAGAATATGAACACTGAAGCTTTCTTT
TRBD2,TRBJ2-5,-,TRBV7-2,15,CASSLQIAGSKTQYF,TGTGCCAGCAGCTTACAGATAGCGGGTAGTAAGACCCAGTACTTC
-,TRBJ1-2,once,TRBV5-1,15,CASRFSLQSNYGYTF,TGCGCCAGCAGATTCAGCTTACAGAGTAACTATGGCTACACCTTC
-,TRBJ1-6,-,TRBV9,16,CASSVLGGGDNSPLHF,TGTGCCAGCAGCGTACTTGGAGGTGGAGATAATTCACCCCTCCACTTT
-,TRBJ2-5,-,TRBV19,15,CASSPSRPSVGTQYF,TGTGCCAGTAGTCCAAGTCGGCCTAGCGTGGGGACCCAGTACTTC
-,TRBJ1-1,-,TRBV23-1,14,CASSQTFRGAEAFF,TGCGCCAGCAGCCAAACCTTCCGGGGGGCAGAAGCTTTCTTT
-,TRBJ2-3,-,TRBV27,14,CASKSRSDTDTQYF,TGTGCCAGCAAGTCAAGGAGCGACACAGATACGCAGTATTTT
-,TRBJ2-1,-,TRBV10-1,14,CASTEGVSYNEQFF,TGCGCCAGCACAGAAGGGGTTTCCTACAATGAGCAGTTCTTC
-,TRBJ1-3,few,TRBV28,14,CASSSWSSGNTIYF,TGTGCCAGCAGTTCGTGGAGCTCTGGAAACACCATATATTTT
-,TRBJ1-4,-,TRBV6-5,14,CASRRGANNEKLFF,TGTGCCAGCCGACGGGGGGCTAACAATGAAAAACTGTTTTTT
TRBD1,TRBJ1-5,-,TRBV18,15,CASSRSGGLGQPQHF,TGTGCCAGCTCACGATCAGGGGGATTAGGACAGCCCCAGCATTTT
TRBD1,TRBJ1-1,once,TRBV9,13,CASNRGGNTEAFF,TGTGCCAGTAACAGGGGAGGGAACACTGAAGCTTTCTTT
TRBD1,TRBJ2-7,-,TRBV30,14,CAWSVVPTGDEQYF,TGTGCCTGGAGTGTAGTTCCGACAGGGGACGAGCAGTACTTC
-,TRBJ1-5,once,TRBV19,14,CASSTREGYQPQHF,TGTGCCAGTAGTACCCGGGAGGGCTATCAGCCCCAGCATTTT
-,TRBJ2-1,-,TRBV4-1,16,CASSQPGRGSYNEQFF,TGCGCCAGCAGCCAACCGGGCAGGGGTTCCTACAATGAGCAGTTCTTC
TRBD1,TRBJ1-4,few,TRBV18,15,CASSPQGAISEKLFF,TGTGCCAGCTCACCACAGGGGGCTATCAGCGAAAAACTGTTTTTT
-,TRBJ1-1,-,TRBV28,18,CASSPPSRGLVPNTEAFF,TGTGCCAGCAGTCCGCCCAGTAGGGGCTTAGTCCCGAACACTGAAGCTTTCTTT
-,TRBJ1-3,few,TRBV19,17,CASSFSGTFLSGNTIYF,TGTGCCAGTAGTTTCTCCGGGACATTCCTCTCTGGAAACACCATATATTTT
TRBD1,TRBJ1-6,-,TRBV28,15,CASSLETGMGSPLHF,TGTGCCAGCAGTTTAGAGACAGGGATGGGATCACCCCTCCACTTT
-,TRBJ1-4,-,TRBV27,17,CASGGLRGPSGNEKLFF,TGTGCCAGCGGGGGCCTACGGGGCCCTTCAGGGAATGAAAAACTGTTTTTT
-,TRBJ1-3,-,TRBV3-1/TRBV3-2,17,CASSPSIGQPTGNTIYF,TGTGCCAGCAGCCCATCCATCGGACAGCCGACTGGAAACACCATATATTTT
-,TRBJ1-2,-,TRBV25-1,15,CASSERLDSPYGYTF,TGTGCCAGCAGTGAACGGCTGGACAGTCCCTATGGCTACACCTTC
-,TRBJ2-7,-,TRBV5-1,14,CAIRSTPVDYEQYF,TGCGCCATCAGATCGACTCCCGTGGACTACGAGCAGTACTTC
TRBD1,TRBJ1-5,-,TRBV27,17,CASSSSPGTGGPQPQHF,TGTGCCAGCAGTTCTAGTCCCGGGACAGGGGGCCCCCAGCCCCAGCATTTT
TRBD1,TRBJ1-4,-,TRBV7-9,16,CASSQSSGGAGEKLFF,TGTGCCAGCAGCCAATCCTCAGGGGGCGCAGGTGAAAAACTGTTTTTT
TRBD1,TRBJ2-2,few,TRBV9,16,CASSGGGQGYTGELFF,TGTGCCAGCAGCGGTGGGGGACAGGGATACACCGGGGAGCTGTTTTTT
-,TRBJ2-7,-,TRBV18,17,CASSQLNSRRWIYEQYF,TGTGCCAGCTCCCAACTAAATAGCCGAAGATGGATCTACGAGCAGTACTTC
-,TRBJ1-1,-,TRBV19,16,CASSMFGGSRNTEAFF,TGTGCCAGTAGTATGTTCGGGGGGTCCAGGAACACTGAAGCTTTCTTT
TRBD2,TRBJ2-1,-,TRBV7-9,18,CASSLGSWAGGSYNEQFF,TGTGCCAGCAGCTTAGGATCTTGGGCGGGGGGCTCCTACAATGAGCAGTTCTTC
-,TRBJ1-5,-,TRBV10-3,12,CATAGVDQPQHF,TGTGCAACTGCAGGGGTAGACCAGCCCCAGCATTTT
TRBD2,TRBJ2-1,-,TRBV18,15,CASSPGTSGIAEQFF,TGTGCCAGCTCACCAGGGACTAGCGGGATAGCTGAGCAGTTCTTC
-,TRBJ2-2,-,TRBV10-3,14,CAIRRTENTGELFF,TGTGCCATCAGAAGGACAGAGAACACCGGGGAGCTGTTTTTT
-,TRBJ1-2,-,TRBV4-3,19,CASSQVKWGRAEGDYGYTF,TGCGCCAGCAGCCAAGTCAAATGGGGCAGGGCAGAGGGGGACTATGGCTACACCTTC
-,TRBJ1-1,-,TRBV5-1,15,CASSLVQDRNTEAFF,TGCGCCAGCAGCTTGGTACAGGACAGGAACACTGAAGCTTTCTTT
-,TRBJ1-4,-,TRBV7-6,12,CASSWLDEKLFF,TGTGCCAGCAGCTGGCTGGATGAAAAACTGTTTTTT